This T cell receptor (beta chain) was profiled in a study of T cells in Graves' hyperthyroidism and ophthalmopathy. Study at large: It was at initial diagnosis, before any treatment, that peripheral blood was collected. General study findings and limits: In the blood, most expanded thyroid clonotypes above 0.001 appeared as well.

Trimming stripped 1 base from V and 4 bases from J, with 7 bases between. The CDR3 runs to 13 residues. CDR1 SGHTA and CDR2 FQGNSA come from the germline V gene. This clonotype was observed a handful of times. Antigen: not known. This may be a read error: a much more frequent sequence differs by one nucleotide. RNA transcripts yielded amplified TCR beta CDR3 regions. The HTBI primer set served for first-round RT-PCR of the TCR CDR3. MiXCR was run by TCRdb on the multiplex PCR reads, yielding one entry per CDR3 protein. The sample has about 350,000 distinct CDR3 sequences; about a sixth are singletons. J is TRBJ1-2 and V is TRBV7-2, with D uncertain. Sequencing input: blood. The sequence derives from a woman between 40 and 55 years old with Graves' ophthalmopathy. CDR3 DNA sequence: TGTGCCAGCAGCTTAGGCCGGGTCTATGGCTACACCTTC. Protein: CASSLGRVYGYTF.